The 12 T cell receptor beta chains below were found in one sample sequenced in a study of cytomegalovirus exposure and HLA in healthy donors. Clones were sequenced by immunoSEQ multiplex PCR, and TCRdb holds only the in-frame ones, with some missing. The data contain about 160,000 clones, around 88% of them singletons. The specimen was PBMCs. The receptors were gathered from a woman under 30 in good health and CMV-seronegative.

The chain carries TRBV5-6 and TRBJ1-5; D gene ambiguous. CDR1 and CDR2 from the germline V gene are SGHDT and YYEEEE. Trimming stripped 4 bases from V and 10 bases from J, with 15 bases between. This CDR3 is built from 13 residues. The CDR3 DNA follows: TGTGCCAGCAGCGCTGTGGGAGTTGTACCCCAGCATTTT. Translating gives CASSAVGVVPQHF. Drawing the rest from reference TRBV5-6 and TRBJ1-5, the complete variable domain is DAGVTQSPTHLIKTRGQQVTLRCSPKSGHDTVSWYQQALGQGPQFIFQYYEEEERQRGNFPDRFSGHQFPNYSSELNVNALLLGDSALYLCASSAVGVVPQHFGDGTRLSIL.

This chain uses TRBV4-3 with TRBJ2-7; no firm D call. Per the germline V gene, CDR1 is LGHNA and CDR2 is YSLEER. The CDR3 runs 15 residues. V was trimmed by 1 base and J by 1 base, leaving 11 bases between them. CDR3 region: CASSQAPSSSYEQYF. CDR3 coding DNA: TGCGCCAGCAGCCAAGCCCCCAGTTCTTCCTACGAGCAGTACTTC.

V and J are TRBV11-2 and TRBJ2-7, with 8 bases identical to TRBD2. CDR3 length equals 14 residues. Losses at the gene ends were 7 bases for V and 2 bases for J; bases not matched to a gene: 7. Per germline, CDR1 SGHAT and CDR2 FQNNGV. CDR3 bases: TGTGCCAGCACCGGACTAGCCAAAGCCTACGAGCAGTACTTC. Its protein product is CASTGLAKAYEQYF.

The rearrangement links TRBV27 to TRBJ1-5; D is unclear. The ends were cut back, 6 bases at V and 2 bases at J, with 20 bases in the middle. Germline CDR1 is MNHEY and CDR2 is SMNVEV (reference sequence). The CDR3 contains 17 residues. CDR3 nucleotide sequence: TGTGCCAGCAGGCCGAGCGGGGTGGGGTATGGCAATCAGCCCCAGCATTTT. This gives the protein CASRPSGVGYGNQPQHF.

The chain joins TRBV12-5 to TRBJ1-2, with 9 bases that match TRBD1. Germline values: CDR1 LGHNT, CDR2 FRNRAP. Unmatched junction bases numbered 6, after V lost 3 bases and J lost 4 bases. This CDR3 region has 15 residues. In nucleotides, the CDR3 is TGTGCTAGTGGTTTCCCGGGACAGGGTGGCTATGGCTACACCTTC. Its translation: CASGFPGQGGYGYTF. Variable domain in full (rest from reference TRBV12-5 and TRBJ1-2): DARVTQTPRHKVTEMGQEVTMRCQPILGHNTVFWYRQTMMQGLELLAYFRNRAPLDDSGMPKDRFSAEMPDATLATLKIQPSEPRDSAVYFCASGFPGQGGYGYTFGSGTRLTVV.

The chain combines TRBV7-9 with TRBJ2-3, with 9 bases matching TRBD2. The V and J ends lost 0 bases and 2 bases, in that order; junction bases with no gene match: 3. In germline, CDR1 is SEHNR, CDR2 FQNEAQ (reference sequence). The CDR3 consists of 16 residues. The CDR3 is CASSLALAGLTDTQYF. CDR3 nucleotides: TGTGCCAGCAGCTTAGCCCTAGCGGGACTCACAGATACGCAGTATTTT.

V usage is TRBV7-6 and J usage is TRBJ1-2, with 9 bases fitting TRBD1. V dropped 1 base and J dropped 6; count of bases not matched to a gene: 6. Germline CDR1 is SGHVS and CDR2 is FNYEAQ. The CDR3 consists of 15 residues. The CDR3 DNA reads as TGTGCCAGCAGCTTAGGTACGGGACAGGGTAATGGCTACACCTTC. It codes for CASSLGTGQGNGYTF.

This rearrangement joins TRBV4-1 to TRBJ2-3; D perhaps matches TRBD2 (6 bases). The CDR3 has 15 amino acids. V lost 3 bases to trimming and J lost 1 base, with 11 bases between them. Germline V gives CDR1 MGHRA, CDR2 YSYEKL. CDR3 loop: CASSHGDSRTDTQYF. CDR3 DNA sequence: TGCGCCAGCAGCCATGGGGACTCCCGCACAGATACGCAGTATTTT.

This chain connects TRBV15 to TRBJ2-3; a weak D match, TRBD1 (6 bases). The CDR3 sequence is 15 residues long. V lost 3 bases, J lost 8 bases, and 18 bases lay in between. Per germline, CDR1 LNHNV and CDR2 YYDKDF (reference sequence). The CDR3 region is CATSSTLTGKFTQYF. The DNA for the CDR3 is TGTGCCACCAGCAGCACTCTGACAGGAAAGTTTACGCAGTATTTT.

The genes are TRBV11-2 and TRBJ2-7, with D possibly matching TRBD1 (6 bases). The V and J ends lost 3 bases and 0 bases respectively, with 12 bases between them. Per germline, CDR1 SGHAT and CDR2 FQNNGV. The CDR3 runs to 15 residues. The CDR3 DNA is TGTGCCAGCAGCTTTACACAGGGAAGCTCCTACGAGCAGTACTTC. Translating it yields CASSFTQGSSYEQYF.

The rearrangement joins TRBV5-6 to TRBJ2-3, with 7 bases lining up with TRBD2. CDR3 length equals 16 residues. From germline, CDR1 is SGHDT and CDR2 YYEEEE. V shed 1 base, J shed 10 bases, and the junction held 15 bases outside the gene matches. CDR3 region: CASSLRTGVAGDAQYF. In DNA form, the CDR3 reads TGTGCCAGCAGCTTGAGGACGGGAGTAGCGGGCGACGCGCAGTATTTT.

V usage is TRBV4-1 and J usage is TRBJ2-2, with 9 bases aligning to TRBD2. Unmatched junction bases numbered 9, after V lost 6 bases and J lost 4 bases. The germline V gene has CDR1 MGHRA and CDR2 YSYEKL. The CDR3 is made up of 16 amino acids. The CDR3 nucleotides read TGCGCCAGCAGGGGAGCGGGAGGTTTGAGCACCGGGGAGCTGTTTTTT. It translates to CASRGAGGLSTGELFF.